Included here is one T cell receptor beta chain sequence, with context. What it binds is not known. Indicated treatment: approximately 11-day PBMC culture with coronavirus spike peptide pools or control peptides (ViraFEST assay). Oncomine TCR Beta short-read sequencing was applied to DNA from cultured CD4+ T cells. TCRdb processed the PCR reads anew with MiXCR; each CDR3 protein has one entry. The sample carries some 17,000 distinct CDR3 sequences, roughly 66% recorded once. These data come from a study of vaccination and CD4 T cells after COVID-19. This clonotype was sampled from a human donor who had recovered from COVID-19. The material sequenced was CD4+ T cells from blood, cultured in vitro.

CDR3 coding DNA: TGCAGTGCTAGACCGGACTTATTGGTTGCTGGGCAGTACTTC. It yields the protein CSARPDLLVAGQYF. The chain has TRBV20-1 and TRBJ2-7; D possibly corresponds to TRBD2 (5 bases). The germline V gene encodes CDR1 DFQATT and CDR2 SNEGSKA (reference sequence). V lost 2 bases and J lost 9, with 20 bases in between. The CDR3 length is 14 residues.